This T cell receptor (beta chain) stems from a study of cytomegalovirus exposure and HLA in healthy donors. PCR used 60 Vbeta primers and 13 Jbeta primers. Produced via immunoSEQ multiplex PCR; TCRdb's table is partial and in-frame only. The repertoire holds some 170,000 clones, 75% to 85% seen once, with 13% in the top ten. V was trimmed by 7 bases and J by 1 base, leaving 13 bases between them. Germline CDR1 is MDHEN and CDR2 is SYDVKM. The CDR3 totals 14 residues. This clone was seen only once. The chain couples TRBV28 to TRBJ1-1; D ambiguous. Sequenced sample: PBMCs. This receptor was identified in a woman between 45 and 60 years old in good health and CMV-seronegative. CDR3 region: CASKAPGRNTEAFF. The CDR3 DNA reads TGTGCCAGCAAAGCCCCAGGCCGGAACACTGAAGCTTTCTTT.